This TCR beta chain comes out of a study of blood T cell repertoires in COVID-19. About the study: PBMCs, B-cell-depleted T cells, or T cells provided the cDNA or gDNA that made up the material.

Assay: immunoSEQ multiplex PCR; the TCRdb copy retains only in-frame clones and omits some. The data contain some 400,000 clones, roughly nine tenths of them singletons. Participant-reported clinical history was the basis for cohort assignment. Looked up from germline, CDR1 is SGHAT and CDR2 is FQNNGV. Trimming shortened V by 6 bases and J by 5 bases, and 16 bases separated the two germline ends. This CDR3 is 14 amino acids long. The V call is TRBV11-2, the J call TRBJ1-1; no reliable D call. The sequence was collected from a man aged 25 to 40 who had recovered from COVID-19. The specimen sequenced was PBMCs or T cells enriched from blood (not recorded which). The CDR3, as DNA: TGTGCCAGCAGTCCAAGGTTTTCGGAGACTGAAGCTTTCTTT. This translates into CASSPRFSETEAFF.